This T cell receptor (beta chain) was sequenced in a study of T cell changes during pregnancy in multiple sclerosis (dated 2019 in TCRdb). Regarding the research as a whole: The study looked at changes in the T cell repertoire across pregnancy in women with multiple sclerosis.

Details on this clone: No cognate antigen has been identified for it. Nothing much larger sits one base from this clone, and base qualities are not available.

Looking up the germline V gene yields CDR1 SGDLS and CDR2 YYNGEE. Germline trimming amounts to 3 bases on V and 4 bases on J, with 11 as the count of junction bases outside the gene matches. From its cysteine to its phenylalanine, the CDR3 spans 18 amino acids. Of the read, only the CDR3 DNA is kept; its 54 bases are in frame from base 1. Preparation of the library involved the immunoSEQ multiplex PCR assay. The table comes from immuneACCESS by way of TCRdb, which keeps in-frame sequences with V and J called. Part of the clones is missing from these tables; in studies checked, under half for an unresolved V gene and the rest for unknown reasons. The sample records about 96,000 clones, over 80% of which are singletons. The top ten clonotypes cover under 3% of the sample.

This chain is built from TRBV9 and TRBJ2-1, with 12 bases in between that match TRBD2. The input for sequencing was peripheral blood, taken in the first trimester of pregnancy. This TCR was sampled from a female donor with multiple sclerosis, enrolled in a pregnancy study. The encoded CDR3 is CASSGPGLAGGGYNEQFF. At the DNA level, the sequence is TGTGCCAGCAGCGGACCGGGACTAGCGGGCGGGGGGTACAATGAGCAGTTCTTC.